The sequence of this TCR beta chain was determined in a study of blood T cell repertoires in COVID-19. Study-wide background: Italy, Spain and the United States were the sources of the convalescent and acute COVID-19 samples. PBMCs, B-cell-depleted T cells, or T cells were the source of the cDNA or gDNA that made up the material.

In the study's own analysis: By means of reference gene primer amplification, nucleated cell counts were estimated. Clones were read by immunoSEQ multiplex PCR, and TCRdb kept only the in-frame ones, dropping some. V, J and clone size reflect that table, while D and trimming were determined from the DNA. In the table there are roughly 100,000 clones, roughly 84% of which are singletons. The source is a human donor in a cohort sampled during active COVID-19. The sequencing sample was made of peripheral blood.

The DNA of the CDR3 is TGTGCCAGCAGCCCCCCGGGACAGGGGAAGACCCAGTACTTC. Residues: CASSPPGQGKTQYF. The chain joins TRBV11-2 to TRBJ2-5, with 10 nucleotides matching TRBD1. The V gene end was trimmed by 5 bases and the J gene end by 6 bases; junction bases not matched to a gene: 6. Looked up from germline, CDR1 is SGHAT and CDR2 is FQNNGV. The CDR3 extends over 14 amino acids.